The 32 T cell receptor beta chains in this list originate from one sample, sequenced in a study of cytomegalovirus exposure and HLA in healthy donors. Repertoires were generated with immunoSEQ multiplex PCR, while TCRdb's copy carries only in-frame clones and drops some. This sample yields tens of thousands of clones, of which more than 80% are seen a single time; about 3% belongs to the top ten. Sequenced: PBMCs. These receptors were taken from a man aged 18 to 30 in good health and CMV-seronegative.

This rearrangement joins TRBV27 to TRBJ2-1; TRBD2 aligns across 12 bases. This CDR3 comprises 17 residues. Germline V CDR1 and CDR2: MNHEY, SMNVEV (reference sequence). V gave up 5 bases and J gave up 8 bases; unmatched junction bases: 13. CDR3 nucleotide sequence: TGTGCCAGCAGTCCACTTAGACTAGCGGGAGATTATGATGAGCAGTTCTTC. This sequence encodes CASSPLRLAGDYDEQFF.

This chain connects TRBV5-1 to TRBJ1-2; 9 bases align to TRBD1. From germline, CDR1 is SGHRS and CDR2 YFSETQ. This CDR3 contains 15 residues. Losses at the gene ends were 4 bases for V and 4 bases for J; bases not matched to a gene: 8. DNA of the CDR3: TGCGCCAGCAGCGAGCGGACAGGGGCCTCCTATGGCTACACCTTC. Translating it yields CASSERTGASYGYTF.

V and J are TRBV7-9 and TRBJ1-1; tentative D call: TRBD1 (5 bases). CDR3 length: 12 amino acids. Trimming left V 6 bases short and J 6 bases short, with 11 bases between. The V gene's germline CDR1 is SEHNR and CDR2 FQNEAQ (reference sequence). The CDR3 DNA sequence: TGTGCCAGCAGTTTTGACAGCTCTGAAGCTTTCTTT. Translated: CASSFDSSEAFF.

The rearrangement uses TRBV11-2 and TRBJ1-2, with D perhaps matching TRBD1 (5 bases). V lost 6 bases and J 4 bases, leaving 9 bases between the germline ends. The CDR3 runs to 12 residues. The germline V gene encodes CDR1 SGHAT and CDR2 FQNNGV. The CDR3 sequence: CASRGGTYGYTF. Here the CDR3 DNA reads TGTGCCAGCAGGGGGGGGACCTATGGCTACACCTTC. Full variable domain (remainder filled in from reference TRBV11-2 and TRBJ1-2): EAGVAQSPRYKIIEKRQSVAFWCNPISGHATLYWYQQILGQGPKLLIQFQNNGVVDDSQLPKDRFSAERLKGVDSTLKIQPAKLEDSAVYLCASRGGTYGYTFGSGTRLTVV.

The chain uses TRBV6-1 and TRBJ2-7, with 7 nucleotides matching TRBD1. This CDR3 has 15 residues. The germline V gene has CDR1 MNHNS and CDR2 SASEGT. J gave up 1 base and V 7 bases, and 10 bases lay outside the gene matches. Here the CDR3 DNA reads TGTGCCAGCAACCCATCCCCGGGACAGTCCTACGAGCAGTACTTC. Translating it yields CASNPSPGQSYEQYF.

The chain is built from TRBV6-5 and TRBJ2-7; D is unclear. The CDR3 sequence is 11 residues long. Deletions cut 4 bases from V and 5 bases from J, with 6 bases between. Per the germline V gene, CDR1 is MNHEY and CDR2 is SVGAGI. This CDR3 reads CASSSLHEQYF. The CDR3, as DNA: TGTGCCAGCAGTTCCCTCCACGAGCAGTACTTC.

A single count supports this clone. The gene calls are TRBV27 and TRBJ2-7; 8 bases map to TRBD1. Trimming took 5 bases from V and 0 from J; bases not matched to a gene: 9. This CDR3 region has 16 residues. Germline-derived CDR1 and CDR2 are MNHEY and SMNVEV (reference sequence). This CDR3 reads CASSPGQGLPSYEQYF. The CDR3 DNA reads TGTGCCAGCAGTCCCGGACAGGGTTTACCCTCCTACGAGCAGTACTTC.

The chain employs TRBV15 and TRBJ2-5, with TRBD2 as a possible D gene (7 bases). The V end was cut by 2 bases, the J end by 5 bases, with 21 bases between. This CDR3 contains 17 residues. Germline V gene data show CDR1 as LNHNV and CDR2 as YYDKDF (reference sequence). The CDR3 nucleotides are TGTGCCACCAGCAGACTTCGTGAAGCGGGAAGGGGGGAGACCCAGTACTTC. Its protein product is CATSRLREAGRGETQYF.

CDR3 sequence: CSVEEGARDPSFF. The DNA for the CDR3 is TGCAGCGTTGAAGAGGGGGCACGGGACCCTTCGTTCTTC. The V gene is TRBV29-1, the J gene TRBJ2-1; perhaps TRBD1 as D (6 bases). Germline assignment: CDR1 SQVTM and CDR2 ANQGSEA. The V and J ends lost 0 bases and 15 bases respectively, with 18 bases between them. This CDR3 has 13 residues.

The chain employs TRBV5-8 and TRBJ1-1; D is uncertain. Looked up from germline, CDR1 is SGHTS and CDR2 is YDEGEE. The CDR3 runs to 12 residues. V was clipped by 3 bases and J by 11 bases, with 14 bases between them. This CDR3 reads CASSSLGEEAFF. The CDR3 region has the DNA TGTGCCAGCAGCTCTCTCGGGGAGGAGGCTTTCTTT.

The CDR3 DNA follows: TGTGCCATCAGTGAGTCTTTAGGGACTAACGATGAGCAGTTCTTC. Translation gives CAISESLGTNDEQFF. The rearrangement uses TRBV10-3 and TRBJ2-1; 7 nucleotides agree with TRBD2. CDR3 length: 15 amino acids. Germline V gives CDR1 ENHRY, CDR2 SYGVKD. V dropped 0 bases and J dropped 8; count of bases not matched to a gene: 7.

V and J are TRBV27 and TRBJ2-3, with 13 bases that match TRBD2. Germline CDR1 reads MNHEY; CDR2 reads SMNVEV (reference sequence). This CDR3 is 18 amino acids long. The V gene end was trimmed by 2 bases and the J gene end by 0 bases; junction bases not matched to a gene: 5. The CDR3 DNA is TGTGCCAGCAGTTTAAGGCCGGGACTAGCGGGAAGCACAGATACGCAGTATTTT. Protein product: CASSLRPGLAGSTDTQYF.

V usage is TRBV7-9 and J usage is TRBJ1-1; 7 bases line up with TRBD1. The CDR3 spans 12 residues. The germline gives CDR1 SEHNR, CDR2 FQNEAQ (reference sequence). V was clipped by 6 bases and J by 12 bases; unmatched bases: 10. The CDR3: CASSWDSGKTFF. Here the CDR3 DNA reads TGTGCCAGCAGTTGGGACAGTGGGAAAACTTTCTTT.

The chain carries TRBV7-8 and TRBJ1-5; 8 bases line up with TRBD1. The trim removed 1 base at V and 5 bases at J, leaving 4 bases unmatched. Germline V gives CDR1 SGHVS, CDR2 FQNEAQ. The CDR3 spans 15 residues. CDR3 bases: TGTGCCAGCAGCTTAGGGACAGGGAACCATCAGCCCCAGCATTTT. As protein: CASSLGTGNHQPQHF. Complete variable domain (other parts from reference TRBV7-8 and TRBJ1-5): GAGVSQSPRYKVAKRGQDVALRCDPISGHVSLFWYQQALGQGPEFLTYFQNEAQLDKSGLPSDRFFAERPEGSVSTLKIQRTQQEDSAVYLCASSLGTGNHQPQHFGDGTRLSIL.

This chain links TRBV11-2 with TRBJ2-7; 10 positions match TRBD2. This CDR3 has 19 amino acids. CDR1 and CDR2 from the germline V gene are SGHAT and FQNNGV. V lost 0 bases and J lost 1; bases outside the gene matches: 12. As DNA, the CDR3 is TGTGCCAGCAGCTTAGAGTTATCGCTAGCGGGAGTTGGGTCCTACGAGCAGTACTTC. This sequence encodes CASSLELSLAGVGSYEQYF. Looking up the rest from reference TRBV11-2 and TRBJ2-7 gives the full variable domain: EAGVAQSPRYKIIEKRQSVAFWCNPISGHATLYWYQQILGQGPKLLIQFQNNGVVDDSQLPKDRFSAERLKGVDSTLKIQPAKLEDSAVYLCASSLELSLAGVGSYEQYFGPGTRLTVT.

This sequence joins TRBV6-5 and TRBJ2-7, with 7 bases matching TRBD1. The CDR3 covers 15 residues. The germline CDR1 and CDR2 sequences are MNHEY and SVGAGI. V trimming: 5 bases; J trimming: 1 base; junction bases outside the gene matches: 8. The CDR3 nucleotides are TGTGCCAGCAGTCCCGGACAGGTATCATCCTACGAGCAGTACTTC. It specifies CASSPGQVSSYEQYF.

This rearrangement joins TRBV29-1 to TRBJ2-5, with 10 bases fitting TRBD2. V lost 7 bases to trimming and J lost 0 bases; unmatched junction nucleotides: 5. This CDR3 is built from 14 residues. Germline assignment: CDR1 SQVTM and CDR2 ANQGSEA. The CDR3 bases are TGCAGCGCACGACTAGCGGGTAACCAAGAGACCCAGTACTTC. Its translation is CSARLAGNQETQYF.

The chain joins TRBV19 to TRBJ2-7; 8 positions agree with TRBD2. Trimming cost V 6 bases and J 0 bases; bases outside gene matches: 7. CDR1 is LNHDA and CDR2 is SQIVND in the germline V gene (reference sequence). There are 15 residues in the CDR3. The CDR3 bases are TGTGCCAGTAGCCTACTAGCGGACAACTCCTACGAGCAGTACTTC. Residues: CASSLLADNSYEQYF. The variable domain in full, with the rest retrieved from reference TRBV19 and TRBJ2-7, is DGGITQSPKYLFRKEGQNVTLSCEQNLNHDAMYWYRQDPGQGLRLIYYSQIVNDFQKGDIAEGYSVSREKKESFPLTVTSAQKNPTAFYLCASSLLADNSYEQYFGPGTRLTVT.

This chain joins TRBV6-6 and TRBJ2-7; 9 bases fit TRBD1. With V trimmed by 7 bases and J by 5 bases, 15 bases remained unmatched. The CDR3 extends over 16 amino acids. The germline gives CDR1 MNHNY, CDR2 SVGAGI (reference sequence). The CDR3 nucleotides read TGTGCCAGCACCTCTCCTGGACAGGGGCCAATCCACGAGCAGTACTTC. This encodes CASTSPGQGPIHEQYF.

This clone has just one count. This chain uses TRBV6-5 with TRBJ2-7; weak D call: TRBD2 (6 bases). Germline CDR1 is MNHEY and CDR2 is SVGAGI. The length of the CDR3 is 12 residues. Trimming pared 8 bases from V and 3 bases from J, leaving 11 bases between. CDR3 in DNA: TGTGCCAGCTCTAGCGCCGACTACGAGCAGTACTTC. Translation: CASSSADYEQYF.

This clone came up once. The chain has TRBV19 and TRBJ2-7; tentative D call: TRBD2 (6 bases). The CDR3 sequence is 14 residues long. V lost 6 bases to trimming and J lost 0 bases, with 12 bases between them. Per germline, CDR1 LNHDA and CDR2 SQIVND (reference sequence). The CDR3 region is CASRISGSSYEQYF. CDR3 coding DNA: TGTGCCAGTAGAATTAGCGGAAGCTCCTACGAGCAGTACTTC.

The chain combines TRBV7-9 with TRBJ2-1; D possibly corresponds to TRBD2 (5 bases). CDR1 is SEHNR and CDR2 is FQNEAQ in the germline V gene (reference sequence). Trimming left V 5 bases short and J 9 bases short, with 14 bases between. The CDR3 has 13 residues. CDR3 protein: CASSHDPRGEQFF. The CDR3 DNA reads as TGTGCCAGCAGCCACGACCCCCGGGGTGAGCAGTTCTTC. Variable domain in full (rest from reference TRBV7-9 and TRBJ2-1): DTGVSQNPRHKITKRGQNVTFRCDPISEHNRLYWYRQTLGQGPEFLTYFQNEAQLEKSRLLSDRFSAERPKGSFSTLEIQRTEQGDSAMYLCASSHDPRGEQFFGPGTRLTVL.

This clone was detected only a few times. The chain combines TRBV6-6 with TRBJ2-7; 12 nucleotides agree with TRBD1. The germline V gene encodes CDR1 MNHNY and CDR2 SVGAGI (reference sequence). The CDR3 is 15 amino acids. V lost 6 bases and J lost 6; bases outside the gene matches: 9. The CDR3 spells CASRPRDRGPGEQYF. The CDR3, as DNA: TGTGCCAGCAGGCCCCGGGACAGGGGGCCGGGCGAGCAGTACTTC.

The V gene is TRBV7-9, the J gene TRBJ1-2; TRBD1 aligns across 7 bases. Unmatched junction bases numbered 7, after V lost 2 bases and J lost 7 bases. The germline V gene encodes CDR1 SEHNR and CDR2 FQNEAQ (reference sequence). The CDR3 extends over 14 amino acids. CDR3 region: CASSLTQGSGGYTF. CDR3 nucleotide sequence: TGTGCCAGCAGCTTAACACAGGGGTCGGGTGGCTACACCTTC.

The rearrangement uses TRBV5-1 and TRBJ2-5, with 8 bases lining up with TRBD1. CDR1 SGHRS and CDR2 YFSETQ come from the germline V gene. The junction had 8 bases not matched to a gene; V was cut back by 2 bases and J by 5 bases. The CDR3 consists of 15 residues. The DNA for the CDR3 is TGCGCCAGCAGCTTAAGGACAGGGTTGCGGGAGACCCAGTACTTC. As protein: CASSLRTGLRETQYF. The full variable domain, rest sourced from reference TRBV5-1 and TRBJ2-5, is KAGVTQTPRYLIKTRGQQVTLSCSPISGHRSVSWYQQTPGQGLQFLFEYFSETQRNKGNFPGRFSGRQFSNSRSEMNVSTLELGDSALYLCASSLRTGLRETQYFGPGTRLLVL.

In its sample, this clone was seen once. V is TRBV6-5 and J is TRBJ1-1; a weak D match, TRBD1 (6 bases). CDR3 length: 13 amino acids. Per the germline V gene, CDR1 is MNHEY and CDR2 is SVGAGI. Trimming removed 6 bases from V and 1 base from J, with 9 bases in between. The CDR3 nucleotides are TGTGCCAGCAGCGCCAGGGGGAACACTGAAGCTTTCTTT. It codes for CASSARGNTEAFF.

The chain joins TRBV11-2 to TRBJ2-7, with 8 bases lining up with TRBD1. J was trimmed by 3 bases and V by 3 bases; bases with no gene match: 1. The CDR3 consists of 13 residues. Germline CDR1 SGHAT, CDR2 FQNNGV. The CDR3 bases are TGTGCCAGCAGCTTTGACAGGGGCTACGAGCAGTACTTC. Translation gives CASSFDRGYEQYF. Full variable domain (missing parts from reference TRBV11-2 and TRBJ2-7): EAGVAQSPRYKIIEKRQSVAFWCNPISGHATLYWYQQILGQGPKLLIQFQNNGVVDDSQLPKDRFSAERLKGVDSTLKIQPAKLEDSAVYLCASSFDRGYEQYFGPGTRLTVT.

The genes are TRBV19 and TRBJ2-3; 7 bases align to TRBD1. The germline V gene encodes CDR1 LNHDA and CDR2 SQIVND (reference sequence). The CDR3 is 14 amino acids. V trimming: 5 bases; J trimming: 4 bases; junction bases outside the gene matches: 6. The CDR3 nucleotides read TGTGCCAGTAGTGCCCCTCAGGGGGCAGATACGCAGTATTTT. Residues: CASSAPQGADTQYF.

The J gene is TRBJ2-3, the V gene TRBV19; tentatively, D is TRBD1 (5 bases). The germline gives CDR1 LNHDA, CDR2 SQIVND (reference sequence). CDR3 length: 13 amino acids. V lost 3 bases, J lost 6 bases, and 10 bases lay in between. This CDR3 reads CASSISPGDTQYF. CDR3 nucleotide sequence: TGTGCCAGTAGTATCTCCCCAGGGGATACGCAGTATTTT.

The chain combines TRBV27 with TRBJ1-5; D is perhaps TRBD1 (5 bases). There are 16 residues in the CDR3. Germline CDR1 is MNHEY and CDR2 is SMNVEV (reference sequence). Deletions cut 7 bases from V and 4 bases from J, with 20 bases between. CDR3 sequence (DNA): TGTGCCAGCACCACGGGGGTCAGGCGGGAGAATCAGCCCCAGCATTTT. It codes for CASTTGVRRENQPQHF.

The chain recombines TRBV6-5 with TRBJ2-1; TRBD2 aligns across 9 bases. Trimming cost V 7 bases and J 9 bases; bases outside gene matches: 13. CDR3 size: 15 residues. CDR1 is MNHEY and CDR2 is SVGAGI in the germline V gene. The CDR3 loop reads CASTRLSGRKVEQFF. In nucleotides, the CDR3 is TGTGCCAGCACTAGACTGAGCGGGAGGAAGGTTGAGCAGTTCTTC.

The gene calls are TRBV2 and TRBJ2-7; 9 bases agree with TRBD2. The germline V gene encodes CDR1 SNHLY and CDR2 FYNNEI. V shed 4 bases, J shed 3 bases, and the junction held 4 bases outside the gene matches. CDR3 length: 14 residues. The CDR3 region has the DNA TGTGCCAGCAGTGGTATTAGCGGGAGCTACGAGCAGTACTTC. Encoded protein: CASSGISGSYEQYF.